This T cell receptor beta chain was recorded in a study of blood T cells in healthy people across ages. Germline lookup yields CDR1 SGHTA and CDR2 FQGNSA. Trimming took 7 bases from V and 4 from J, leaving 19 bases between them. This CDR3 contains 15 residues. With a J-beta primer mix and a sample-barcoded 5' primer, a second PCR ran about 7 to 11 cycles. TCRdb reanalysed the 5' RACE reads using MiXCR and keeps one entry per CDR3 protein. There are about 1.1 million distinct CDR3 sequences in the sample; 35% to 40% occur only once, and 10% to 15% lies in the top ten. The sequenced sample was blood. The chain combines TRBV7-2 with TRBJ1-2; the D gene is possibly TRBD1 (6 bases). The clonotype comes from a young man in good health. In DNA form, the CDR3 reads TGTGCCAGCACCCTATCGGGGGCACCCTCCTATGGCTACACCTTC. Translating it yields CASTLSGAPSYGYTF. Using reference TRBV7-2 and TRBJ1-2 for the parts outside the CDR3, the full variable domain is GAGVSQSPSNKVTEKGKDVELRCDPISGHTALYWYRQSLGQGLEFLIYFQGNSAPDKSGLPSDRFSAERTGGSVSTLTIQRTQQEDSAVYLCASTLSGAPSYGYTFGSGTRLTVV.